This T cell receptor beta chain was recovered during a study of early T cells in non-severe SARS-CoV-2 infection. Molecules of cDNA were individually given unique molecular identifiers that were attached to them. TCRdb re-called the 5' RACE reads through MiXCR, storing one row per CDR3 protein. Counted here are approximately 42,000 distinct CDR3 sequences, roughly 6.2% occurring once; the ten biggest clones make up around 11%. The CDR3 contains 16 residues. From germline, CDR1 is MGHRA and CDR2 YSYEKL. V shed 0 bases, J shed 5 bases, and the junction held 4 bases outside the gene matches. Specimen: whole blood. The TCR originated in an adult who was a healthcare worker with PCR-confirmed SARS-CoV-2 infection or an uninfected control (not recorded which). The V and J genes are TRBV4-1 and TRBJ2-5; 12 nucleotides align to TRBD1. CDR3 DNA: TGCGCCAGCAGCCAAGAGGGACAGGGGGCTCGGGAGACCCAGTACTTC. This encodes CASSQEGQGARETQYF.